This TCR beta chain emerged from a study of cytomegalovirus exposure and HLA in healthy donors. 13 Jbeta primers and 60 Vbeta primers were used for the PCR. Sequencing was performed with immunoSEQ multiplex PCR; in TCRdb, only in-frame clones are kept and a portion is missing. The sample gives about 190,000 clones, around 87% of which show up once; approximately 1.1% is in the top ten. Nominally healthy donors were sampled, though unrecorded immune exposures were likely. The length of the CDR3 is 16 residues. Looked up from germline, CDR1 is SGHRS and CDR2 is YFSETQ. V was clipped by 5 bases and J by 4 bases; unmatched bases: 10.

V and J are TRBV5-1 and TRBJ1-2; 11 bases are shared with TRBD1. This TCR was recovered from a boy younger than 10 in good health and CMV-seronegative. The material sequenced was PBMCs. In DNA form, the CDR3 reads TGCGCCAGCAGTCTTAACGCCGGGACAGGGGGCTATGGCTACACCTTC. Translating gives CASSLNAGTGGYGYTF.